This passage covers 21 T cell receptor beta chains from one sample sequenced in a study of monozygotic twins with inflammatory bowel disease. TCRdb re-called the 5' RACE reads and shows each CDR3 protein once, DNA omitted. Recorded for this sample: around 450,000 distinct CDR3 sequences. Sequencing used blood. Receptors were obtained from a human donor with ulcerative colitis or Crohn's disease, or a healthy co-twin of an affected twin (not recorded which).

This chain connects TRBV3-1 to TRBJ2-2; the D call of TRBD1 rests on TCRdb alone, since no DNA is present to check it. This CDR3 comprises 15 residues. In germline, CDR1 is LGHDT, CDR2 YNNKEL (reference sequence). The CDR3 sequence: CASSRSRENHGELFF.

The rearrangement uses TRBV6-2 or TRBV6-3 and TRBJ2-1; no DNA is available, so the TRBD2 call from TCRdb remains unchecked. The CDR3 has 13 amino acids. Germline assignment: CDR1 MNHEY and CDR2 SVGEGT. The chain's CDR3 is CASSYGTVNEQFF.

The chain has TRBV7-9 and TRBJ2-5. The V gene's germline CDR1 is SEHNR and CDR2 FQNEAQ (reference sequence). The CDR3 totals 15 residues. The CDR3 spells CASSLEFTIQETQYF.

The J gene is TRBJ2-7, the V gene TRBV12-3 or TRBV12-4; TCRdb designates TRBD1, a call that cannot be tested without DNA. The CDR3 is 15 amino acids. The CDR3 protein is CASSFRGQGMAEQYF.

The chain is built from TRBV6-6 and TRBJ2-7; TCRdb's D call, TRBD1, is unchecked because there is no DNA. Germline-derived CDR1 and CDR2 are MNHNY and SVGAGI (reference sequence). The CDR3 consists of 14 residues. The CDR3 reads CASSYPGQGDEQYF.

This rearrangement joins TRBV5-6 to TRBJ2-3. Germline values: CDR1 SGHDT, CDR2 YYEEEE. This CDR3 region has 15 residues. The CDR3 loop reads CASSLAWQGTDTQYF.

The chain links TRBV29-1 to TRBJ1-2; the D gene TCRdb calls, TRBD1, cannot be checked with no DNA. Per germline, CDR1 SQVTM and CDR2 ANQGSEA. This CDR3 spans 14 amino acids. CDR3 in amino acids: CSVEGTEGDYGYTF. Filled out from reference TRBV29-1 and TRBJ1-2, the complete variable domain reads SAVISQKPSRDICQRGTSLTIQCQVDSQVTMMFWYRQQPGQSLTLIATANQGSEATYESGFVIDKFPISRPNLTFSTLTVSNMSPEDSSIYLCSVEGTEGDYGYTFGSGTRLTVV.

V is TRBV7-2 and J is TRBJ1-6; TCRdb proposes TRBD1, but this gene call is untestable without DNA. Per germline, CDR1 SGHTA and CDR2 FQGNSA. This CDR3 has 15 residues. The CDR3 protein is CASSLDRGLNSPLHF.

Here the CDR3 reads CASSLDQRGAWGQYF. The chain employs TRBV7-2 and TRBJ2-7; absent DNA, TCRdb's TRBD2 call cannot be checked. The CDR3 spans 15 residues. Germline V lookup: CDR1 SGHTA, CDR2 FQGNSA.

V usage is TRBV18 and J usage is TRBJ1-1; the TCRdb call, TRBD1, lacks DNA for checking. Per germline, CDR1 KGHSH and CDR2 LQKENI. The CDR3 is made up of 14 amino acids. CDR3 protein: CASSPPYGGTEAFF.

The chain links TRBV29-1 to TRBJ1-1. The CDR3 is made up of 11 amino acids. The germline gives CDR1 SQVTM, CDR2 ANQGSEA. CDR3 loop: CSAGDGRQAFF.

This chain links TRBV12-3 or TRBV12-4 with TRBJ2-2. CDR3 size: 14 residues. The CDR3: CASRKDPNTGELFF.

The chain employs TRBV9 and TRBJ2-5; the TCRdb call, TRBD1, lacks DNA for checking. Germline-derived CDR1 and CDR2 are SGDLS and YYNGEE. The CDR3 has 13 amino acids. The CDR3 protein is CASSAWGGETQYF. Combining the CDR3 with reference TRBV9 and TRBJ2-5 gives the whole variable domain DSGVTQTPKHLITATGQRVTLRCSPRSGDLSVYWYQQSLDQGLQFLIQYYNGEERAKGNILERFSAQQFPDLHSELNLSSLELGDSALYFCASSAWGGETQYFGPGTRLLVL.

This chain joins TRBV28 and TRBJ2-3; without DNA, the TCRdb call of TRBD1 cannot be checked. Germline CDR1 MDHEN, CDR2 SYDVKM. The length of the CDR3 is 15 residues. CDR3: CASSSPDRAADTQYF.

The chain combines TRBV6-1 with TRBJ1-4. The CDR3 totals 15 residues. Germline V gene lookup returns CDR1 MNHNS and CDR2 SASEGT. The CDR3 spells CASGGLGSDGEKLFF.

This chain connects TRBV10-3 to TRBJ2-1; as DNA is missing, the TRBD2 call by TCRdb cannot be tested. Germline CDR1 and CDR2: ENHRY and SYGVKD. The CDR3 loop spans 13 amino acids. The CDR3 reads CAIRAGVGDEQFF.

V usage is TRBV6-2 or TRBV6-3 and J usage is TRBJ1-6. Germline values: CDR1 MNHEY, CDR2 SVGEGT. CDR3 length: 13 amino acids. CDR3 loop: CASNLGSRSPLHF.

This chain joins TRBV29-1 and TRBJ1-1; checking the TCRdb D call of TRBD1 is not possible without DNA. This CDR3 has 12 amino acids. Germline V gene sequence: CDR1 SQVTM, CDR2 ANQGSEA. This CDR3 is CSVGTGVTEAFF.

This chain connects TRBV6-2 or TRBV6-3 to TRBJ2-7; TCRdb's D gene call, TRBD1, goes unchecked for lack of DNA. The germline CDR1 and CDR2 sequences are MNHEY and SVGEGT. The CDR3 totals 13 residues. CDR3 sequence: CVSNRQGAPMEYF.

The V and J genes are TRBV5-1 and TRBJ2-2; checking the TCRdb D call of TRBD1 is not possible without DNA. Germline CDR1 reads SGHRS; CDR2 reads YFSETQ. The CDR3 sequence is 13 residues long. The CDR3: CASSLMGPGELFF.

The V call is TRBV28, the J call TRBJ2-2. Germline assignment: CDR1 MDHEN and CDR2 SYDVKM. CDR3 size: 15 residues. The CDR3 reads CASRKGIMNTGELFF.